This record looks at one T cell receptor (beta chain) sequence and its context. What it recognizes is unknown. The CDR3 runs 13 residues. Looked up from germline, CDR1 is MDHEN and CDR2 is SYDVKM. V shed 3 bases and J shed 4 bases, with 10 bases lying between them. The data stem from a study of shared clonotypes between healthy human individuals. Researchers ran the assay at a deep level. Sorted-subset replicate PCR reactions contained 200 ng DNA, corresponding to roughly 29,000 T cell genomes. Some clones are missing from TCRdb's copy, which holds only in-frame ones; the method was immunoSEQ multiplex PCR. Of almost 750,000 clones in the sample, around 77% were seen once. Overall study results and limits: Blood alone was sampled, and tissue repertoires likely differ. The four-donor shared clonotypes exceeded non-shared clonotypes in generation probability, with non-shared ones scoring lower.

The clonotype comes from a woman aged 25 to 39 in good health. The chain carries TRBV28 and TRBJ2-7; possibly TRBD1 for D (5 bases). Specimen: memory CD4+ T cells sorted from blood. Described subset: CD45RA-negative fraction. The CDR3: CASSLGRVYEQYF. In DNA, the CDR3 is TGTGCCAGCAGTTTGGGCAGGGTTTACGAGCAGTACTTC.